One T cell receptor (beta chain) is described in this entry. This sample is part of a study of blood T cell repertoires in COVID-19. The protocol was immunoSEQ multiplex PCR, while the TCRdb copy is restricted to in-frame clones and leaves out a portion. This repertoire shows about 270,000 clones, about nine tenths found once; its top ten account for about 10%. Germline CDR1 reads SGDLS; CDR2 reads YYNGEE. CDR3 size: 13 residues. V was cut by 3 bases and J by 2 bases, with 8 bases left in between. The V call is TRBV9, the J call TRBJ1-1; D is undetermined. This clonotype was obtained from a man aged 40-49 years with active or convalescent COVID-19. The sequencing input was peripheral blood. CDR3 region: CASSERVNTEAFF. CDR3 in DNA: TGTGCCAGCAGCGAGAGGGTCAACACTGAAGCTTTCTTT. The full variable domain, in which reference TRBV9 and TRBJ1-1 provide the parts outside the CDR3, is DSGVTQTPKHLITATGQRVTLRCSPRSGDLSVYWYQQSLDQGLQFLIQYYNGEERAKGNILERFSAQQFPDLHSELNLSSLELGDSALYFCASSERVNTEAFFGQGTRLTVV.